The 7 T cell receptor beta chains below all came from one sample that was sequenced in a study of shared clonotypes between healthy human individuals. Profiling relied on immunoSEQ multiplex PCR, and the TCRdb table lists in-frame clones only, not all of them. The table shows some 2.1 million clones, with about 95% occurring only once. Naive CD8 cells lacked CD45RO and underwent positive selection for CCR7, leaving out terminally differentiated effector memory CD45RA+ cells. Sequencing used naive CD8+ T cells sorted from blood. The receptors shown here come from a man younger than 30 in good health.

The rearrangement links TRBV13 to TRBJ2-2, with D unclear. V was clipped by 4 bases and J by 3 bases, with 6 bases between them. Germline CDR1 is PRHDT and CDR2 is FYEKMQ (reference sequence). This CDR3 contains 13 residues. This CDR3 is CASSWWDTGELFF. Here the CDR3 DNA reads TGTGCCAGCAGCTGGTGGGACACCGGGGAGCTGTTTTTT.

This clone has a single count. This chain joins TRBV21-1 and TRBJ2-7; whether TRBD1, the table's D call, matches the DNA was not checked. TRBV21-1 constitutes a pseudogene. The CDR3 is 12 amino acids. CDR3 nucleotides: TGTGCCAGCAGCGCAGGGGGCTACGAGCAGTACTTC. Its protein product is CASSAGGYEQYF.

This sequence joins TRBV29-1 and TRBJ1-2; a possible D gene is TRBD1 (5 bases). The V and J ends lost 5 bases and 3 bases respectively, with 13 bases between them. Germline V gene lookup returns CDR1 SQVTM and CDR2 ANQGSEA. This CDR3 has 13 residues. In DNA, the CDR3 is TGCAGCGTTTTGAACCCGGGGGACTATGGCTACACCTTC. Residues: CSVLNPGDYGYTF.

For the CDR3, the DNA is TGTGCCAGCTCACCGGACATAGAAGGGAATCAGCCCCAGCATTTT. Translation gives CASSPDIEGNQPQHF. This chain joins TRBV18 and TRBJ1-5; TRBD1 might be the D (5 bases). The ends were cut back, 3 bases at V and 4 bases at J, with 13 bases in the middle. CDR1 KGHSH and CDR2 LQKENI come from the germline V gene. The CDR3 spans 15 residues.

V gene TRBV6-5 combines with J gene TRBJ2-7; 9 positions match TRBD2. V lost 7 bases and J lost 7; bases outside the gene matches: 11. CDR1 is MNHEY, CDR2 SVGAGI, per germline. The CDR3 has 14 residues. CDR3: CASTGIAGAWEQYF. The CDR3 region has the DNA TGTGCCAGCACGGGAATAGCGGGAGCCTGGGAGCAGTACTTC.

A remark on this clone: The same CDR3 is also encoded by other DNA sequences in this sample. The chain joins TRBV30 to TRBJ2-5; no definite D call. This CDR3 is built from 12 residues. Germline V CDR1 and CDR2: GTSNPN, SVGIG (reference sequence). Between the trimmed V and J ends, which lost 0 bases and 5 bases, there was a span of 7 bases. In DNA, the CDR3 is TGTGCCTGGAGTGTTATGGGGGAGACCCAGTACTTC. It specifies CAWSVMGETQYF.

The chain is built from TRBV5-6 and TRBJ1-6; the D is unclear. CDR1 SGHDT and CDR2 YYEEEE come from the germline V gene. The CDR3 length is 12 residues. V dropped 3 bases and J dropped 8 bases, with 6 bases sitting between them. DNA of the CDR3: TGTGCCAGCAGCTCTACCTATTCACCCCTCCACTTT. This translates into CASSSTYSPLHF.